This T cell receptor (beta chain) was captured by sequencing in a study of blood T cell repertoires in COVID-19 (dated by TCRdb to 2020 to 2021). For the study in its entirety: Samples covering the acute and convalescent phases of COVID-19 were provided by collaborators in the United States, Italy and Spain. The material from the prospective study consisted of cDNA or gDNA derived from T cells, B-cell-depleted T cells, or PBMCs. Deeply sampled blood TCRbeta repertoires from subjects exposed to, actively infected with, or recovered from COVID-19 were included in the dataset. The repertoires were released in a freely available public database meant as a resource for research on the immune response to SARS-CoV-2. The samples were drawn from the first 160 participants of the ongoing ImmuneRACE study and from more than 1,000 subjects provided by 6 global collaborators. A de-identified subject ID, COVID-19 status, age in years and sex were almost always included in the sample metadata. Where HLA class I and class II types were available, the types were taken from metadata supplied by the sample provider, not from assay-based typing. Paper-wide results and their limitations: The amount of clinical and demographic metadata varied by source and participant and was provided uncurated.

TCRbeta CDR3 regions were amplified from genomic DNA using the immunoSEQ Assay, a bias-controlled multiplex PCR. On the authors' methods: The number of nucleated cells in each sample was estimated from the amplification of reference gene primers within the assay. To quantify the absolute abundance of each unique TCRbeta CDR3 rearrangement, sequence reads were collapsed and filtered. For each sample, productive Simpson clonality was calculated as the square root of Simpson's diversity index over productive rearrangements. This is the immuneACCESS table as TCRdb keeps it, with only in-frame sequences that have V and J called. A part of the clones is gone; compared with another copy, unresolved V genes explain less than half, and the rest is unexplained. Clonal size and the V and J genes are those of that table, whereas D and trimming came from the DNA. In this sample the table shows about 250,000 clones, approximately 84% of which occur a single time. The biggest ten clones account for about 1.7% of the sample.

About this clone: Its target antigen remains unknown. No quality values exist for individual bases; no much larger clone is one base distant.

The CDR3 spans 12 residues, from the cysteine through the phenylalanine. The kept DNA is CDR3 alone, 36 bases in frame from the first base. Reading the germline V gene (reference sequence) gives CDR1 LGHDT and CDR2 YNNKEL. The V end loses 0 bases and the J end loses 8 bases, and a stretch of 5 bases separates them. Participants in the prospective study were enrolled through a virtual design, were aged about 18 to 100 years, and lived in 20 to 30 United States geographic areas. In the prospective study, cohorts were assigned on the basis of participant-reported clinical history obtained from a screening survey and a study questionnaire. For ImmuneRACE Cohort 3, a participant was defined as recovered based on two consecutive negative NP/OP PCR tests, clearance by a healthcare professional, or resolution of symptoms. In the prospective study, whole blood, serum and a nasopharyngeal or oropharyngeal swab were collected from each participant by mobile phlebotomists. Over a 2-month period, participants in the prospective study had the option of providing additional blood draws and questionnaires. Before DNA extraction, blood samples from the prospective study were shipped at room temperature or frozen.

The rearrangement joined TRBV3-1 (or the pseudogene TRBV3-2) to TRBJ1-3, with the D gene call left open. The TCR originated in a man between 40 and 49 years old who had recovered from COVID-19. The sequenced sample was PBMCs or T cells enriched from blood (not recorded which). The sequence in DNA is TGTGCCAGCAGCCAAGATCGAGACACCATATATTTT. This sequence encodes CASSQDRDTIYF.